The next 10 T cell receptor beta chains were all read from a single sample in a study of tumor and adjacent non-tumor tissue in lung cancer. This sample's RNA came from whole unsorted tissue. More than 3 cm separated this lung sample from the edge of the tumor. Three rounds of nested PCR, following a modified ARM-PCR protocol, produced the TCRbeta library. TCRdb re-called the multiplex PCR reads through MiXCR, storing one row per CDR3 protein. The sample lists 43,000 or so distinct CDR3 sequences, roughly 60% occurring once. The sequenced material came from distant non-tumor lung tissue. These receptors originate from a man aged 50-59 years with non-small cell lung cancer.

Only one count was recorded for this clonotype. Given a much more abundant clone one base away, this may be a read error. The chain couples TRBV6-1 to TRBJ2-7, with D tentatively TRBD1 or TRBD2 (7 bases each). Germline V CDR1 and CDR2: MNHNS, SASEGT. The CDR3 covers 14 residues. CDR3 amino acids: CASQRVQGDYEEYF. CDR3 bases: TGTGCCAGCCAAAGGGTGCAGGGGGACTACGAGGAGTACTTC.

This clonotype was detected many times. V and J are TRBV6-5 and TRBJ2-6; a weak D match, TRBD2 (5 bases). V was shortened by 0 bases and J by 0 bases, with 15 bases between the two germline ends. The CDR3 contains 19 residues. In germline, CDR1 is MNHEY, CDR2 SVGAGI. In DNA, the CDR3 is TGTGCCAGCAGTTACTCGACTATCGGGCCGGACTCTGGGGCCAACGTCCTGACTTTC. Its protein product is CASSYSTIGPDSGANVLTF.

This clonotype was counted a few times. The chain carries TRBV20-1 and TRBJ2-1; D is ambiguous. The CDR3 covers 10 residues. From germline, CDR1 is DFQATT and CDR2 SNEGSKA (reference sequence). The V and J ends lost 8 bases and 5 bases respectively, with 7 bases between them. CDR3 loop: CSTEDNEQFF. CDR3 sequence (DNA): TGCAGTACTGAGGACAATGAGCAGTTCTTC.

About this clonotype: One end of the junction fails to match germline, which may point to a read error. The chain combines TRBV28 with TRBJ2-7; TRBD1 agrees at 8 bases. Looked up from germline, CDR1 is MDHEN and CDR2 is SYDVKM. CDR3 length: 13 residues. The CDR3 nucleotides are TGTGTCAGCAGGAGACAGGGGAGGTCCGAGCAGCACTTC. Amino acid sequence: CVSRRQGRSEQHF.

To note about this clonotype: Germline is not matched at one junction end, which may reflect a read error. The V and J genes are TRBV7-9 and TRBJ2-3; D remains ambiguous. The CDR3 runs 14 residues. CDR1 and CDR2 (germline): SEHNR, FQNEAQ (reference sequence). The CDR3 coding sequence is TGTGTCAGCAGCTTAGAACTCGTGCCTAATACGCAGTATTTT. It codes for CVSSLELVPNTQYF.

As for this clonotype: A read error is possible here, since a much larger clone lies one base away. This chain uses TRBV11-2 with TRBJ1-1; the D is unclear. The CDR3 length is 14 residues. Germline assignment: CDR1 SGHAT and CDR2 FQNNGV. The ends were cut back, 5 bases at V and 4 bases at J, with 14 bases in the middle. CDR3 sequence reads: CASSLGPSSTEAFF. The CDR3 bases are TGTGCCAGCAGCCTCGGACCCTCTAGCACTGAAGCTTTCTTT.

Notes on this clonotype: It may be a read error: a sequence one base away is much more abundant. CDR3 amino acids: CASSITGSDGNTF. The CDR3 bases are TGTGCCAGCAGCATCACAGGTTCCGATGGCAACACCTTC. The rearrangement links TRBV11-2 to TRBJ1-2; D might be TRBD1 (5 bases). The V gene's germline CDR1 is SGHAT and CDR2 FQNNGV. This CDR3 spans 13 amino acids.

This clonotype was seen repeatedly, ten times or more. The chain links TRBV6-5 to TRBJ2-7, with 10 nucleotides matching TRBD1. The ends lost 6 bases at V and 5 bases at J; junction bases unmatched: 7. CDR1 MNHEY and CDR2 SVGAGI come from the germline V gene. This CDR3 contains 14 residues. The CDR3 loop is CASSRDRGDHEQYF. In DNA, the CDR3 is TGTGCCAGCAGCCGGGACAGGGGAGACCACGAGCAGTACTTC.

Points on this clonotype: A read error may be the cause here, since a much bigger clone is one base away. The genes are TRBV20-1 and TRBJ2-3; 10 positions match TRBD2. In germline, CDR1 is DFQATT, CDR2 SNEGSKA (reference sequence). The CDR3 extends over 14 amino acids. V lost 7 bases and J lost 3; bases outside the gene matches: 7. The CDR3 region has the DNA TGCAGTGGCGCTAGCGGGAGAGTTACAGATACGCAGTATTTT. Its protein product is CSGASGRVTDTQYF.

The table lists this clonotype with a few counts. Mismatch with germline at one junction end may stem from a read error. The genes are TRBV2 and TRBJ2-3; D ambiguous. The CDR3 has 11 amino acids. Per the germline V gene, CDR1 is SNHLY and CDR2 is FYNNEI. CDR3 region: CTSMLQDTQYF. CDR3 in DNA: TGTACCAGCATGCTTCAGGATACGCAGTATTTT.